This TCR beta chain was identified during a study of T cell responses to AZD1222 COVID-19 vaccine. To note about this clone: Its antigen is as yet unknown.

This table comes from immunoSEQ multiplex PCR, and its TCRdb copy is limited to in-frame clones, with some not included. The table has roughly 150,000 clones, around 93% seen once. Study-level findings and limits: CD4 TCRs linked to vaccination spanned spike, dominating at 160-218 and 743-854. Repertoires were obtained only post-peak T cell response.

The CDR3 spans 11 residues. Trimming cost V 0 bases and J 7 bases, with 6 bases left between them. Looked up from germline, CDR1 is DFQATT and CDR2 is SNEGSKA (reference sequence). This TCR came from an adult who received the AZD1222 COVID-19 vaccine. V is TRBV20-1 and J is TRBJ1-2; D is unclear. Sequenced here: peripheral blood, sampled 28 days after the second AZD1222 dose. The CDR3 DNA follows: TGCAGTGCTAGAGACGAGGGTGGCTACACCTTC. Residues: CSARDEGGYTF.